This paragraph reports one TCR beta chain. Clones were sequenced by immunoSEQ multiplex PCR, and TCRdb holds only the in-frame ones, with some missing. In the table there are about 160,000 clones, about 85% of which are singletons. This record comes from a study of blood T cell repertoires in COVID-19. This CDR3 has 17 residues. CDR1 is SEHNR and CDR2 is FQNEAQ in the germline V gene (reference sequence). With 5 bases clipped from V and 6 bases from J, the junction kept 17 bases outside the gene matches. The sequenced material came from PBMCs or T cells enriched from blood (not recorded which). The rearrangement links TRBV7-9 to TRBJ2-3; 7 bases are shared with TRBD1. The TCR comes from a woman aged 40 to 55 with acute COVID-19. The CDR3 bases are TGTGCCAGCAGCCCCAGGACAGGTTCCCCTGGGTGGGATACGCAGTATTTT. Translating gives CASSPRTGSPGWDTQYF.